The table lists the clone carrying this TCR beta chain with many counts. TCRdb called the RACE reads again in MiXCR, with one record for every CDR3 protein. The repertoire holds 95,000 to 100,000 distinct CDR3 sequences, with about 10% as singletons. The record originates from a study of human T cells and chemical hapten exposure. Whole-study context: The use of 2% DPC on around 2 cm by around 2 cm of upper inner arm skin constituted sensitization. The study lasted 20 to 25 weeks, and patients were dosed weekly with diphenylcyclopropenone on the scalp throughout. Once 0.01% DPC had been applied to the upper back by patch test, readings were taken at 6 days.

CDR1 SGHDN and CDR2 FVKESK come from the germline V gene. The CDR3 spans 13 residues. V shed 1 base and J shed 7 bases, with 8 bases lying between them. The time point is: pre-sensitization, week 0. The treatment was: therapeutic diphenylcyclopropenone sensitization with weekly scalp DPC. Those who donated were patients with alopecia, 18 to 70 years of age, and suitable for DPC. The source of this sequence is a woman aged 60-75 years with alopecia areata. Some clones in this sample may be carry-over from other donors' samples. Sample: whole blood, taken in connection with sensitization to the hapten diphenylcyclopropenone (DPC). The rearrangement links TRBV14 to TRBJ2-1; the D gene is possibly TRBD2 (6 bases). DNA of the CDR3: TGTGCCAGCAGCCAAGCGGGGGTGAATGAGCAGTTCTTC. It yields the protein CASSQAGVNEQFF.